This TCR beta chain stems from a study of technical replicates of blood from a handful of donors. Clones were sequenced by immunoSEQ multiplex PCR, and TCRdb holds only the in-frame ones, with some missing. The sample has roughly 12,000 clones, approximately 90% seen once. Sequences were obtained from PBMCs. The clonotype originates from a human donor in good health.

In nucleotides, the CDR3 is TGTGCCAGCAGCCAAGACGGAGGACCAGATACGCAGTATTTT. Translated: CASSQDGGPDTQYF. The V and J genes are TRBV14 and TRBJ2-3, with D maybe TRBD2 (5 bases). CDR3 size: 14 residues. Deletions cut 0 bases from V and 4 bases from J, with 8 bases between. The V gene's germline CDR1 is SGHDN and CDR2 FVKESK. Variable domain in full (rest from reference TRBV14 and TRBJ2-3): EAGVTQFPSHSVIEKGQTVTLRCDPISGHDNLYWYRRVMGKEIKFLLHFVKESKQDESGMPNNRFLAERTGGTYSTLKVQPAELEDSGVYFCASSQDGGPDTQYFGPGTRLTVL.